A selection of T cell receptor beta chains follows, all from one sample in a study of metastatic and nonmetastatic thyroid tumors. TCRdb used MiXCR to call clones anew from the PCR reads. Here the sample spans about 22,000 clones, roughly a sixth being singletons. Input material: adjacent normal tissue. These receptors were obtained from a male donor with papillary thyroid cancer or a benign thyroid nodule (not recorded which). Some clones in this sample may be carry-over from other donors' samples. CDR3s include the opening cysteine and the closing phenylalanine or tryptophan. The order of the fields is CDR3 protein, CDR3 DNA, V gene, D gene, J gene, clone size. A D gene is named only where the DNA matches it firmly. For some rows the clone size is stated as once, few or many, or as a class when expanded; others skip it.

CASRTTGLQETKYF,TGTGCCAGCAGAACAACAGGACTCCAAGAGACCAAGTACTTC,TRBV2,-,TRBJ2-5,few
CATSRDRGSSYNEQFF,TGTGCCACCAGCAGAGATCGAGGGAGCTCCTACAATGAGCAGTTCTTC,TRBV15,-,TRBJ2-1,many
CASSLGLMGSLHF,TGTGCCAGCAGTTTAGGTCTCATGGGTTCCCTCCACTTT,TRBV28,-,TRBJ1-6,many
CASSLVYTNTGELFF,TGTGCCAGCAGCTTAGTCTACACAAACACCGGGGAGCTGTTTTTT,TRBV11-2,-,TRBJ2-2,many
CASSQPTEGIGEAFF,TGCGCCAGCAGCCAACCAACGGAGGGGATCGGTGAAGCTTTCTTT,TRBV4-1,-,TRBJ1-1,many
CASSAGQGNSYNSPLHF,TGTGCCAGCAGTGCGGGACAGGGGAATTCCTATAATTCACCCCTCCACTTT,TRBV25-1,TRBD1,TRBJ1-6,many
CASSVGGGVRDTEAFF,TGTGCCAGCAGCGTAGGTGGAGGGGTTAGAGACACTGAAGCTTTCTTT,TRBV9,-,TRBJ1-1,many
CSATLRVRSYEQYF,TGCAGTGCTACCCTCCGGGTCCGCTCCTACGAGCAGTACTTC,TRBV20-1,-,TRBJ2-7,many
CASSLSSGWRETQCF,TGTGCCAGCAGTTTATCCAGCGGGTGGCGGGAGACCCAGTGCTTC,TRBV28,TRBD2,TRBJ2-5,few
CSAEGGIPGELFF,TGCAGTGCCGAAGGGGGGATACCCGGGGAGCTGTTTTTT,TRBV20-1,-,TRBJ2-2,many
CATSYLPGFNEQFF,TGTGCCACCAGTTATTTACCAGGTTTTAATGAGCAGTTCTTC,TRBV24-1,-,TRBJ2-1,few
CASSLAGPQETQYF,TGTGCCAGCAGCCTAGCGGGGCCACAAGAGACCCAGTACTTC,TRBV5-5,TRBD2,TRBJ2-5,many
CSARDIGRGGYNEQFF,TGCAGTGCTAGAGATATCGGGAGGGGGGGTTACAATGAGCAGTTCTTC,TRBV20-1,TRBD2,TRBJ2-1,many
CATSGDGTSGGPANEQFF,TGTGCCACCAGCGGGGATGGGACTAGCGGAGGTCCGGCCAATGAGCAGTTCTTC,TRBV15,TRBD2,TRBJ2-1,many
CSAGGLAGYEQYF,TGCAGTGCCGGAGGACTAGCGGGGTACGAGCAGTACTTC,TRBV20-1,TRBD2,TRBJ2-7,many
CSALGTGGEKLFF,TGCAGTGCCCTCGGGACAGGGGGTGAAAAACTGTTTTTT,TRBV20-1,TRBD1,TRBJ1-4,many
CSASPRGLAVEGQYF,TGCAGTGCTAGCCCGCGGGGACTAGCGGTAGAAGGGCAGTACTTT,TRBV20-1,TRBD2,TRBJ2-3,-
CASSLMGGGATDTQYF,TGTGCCAGCAGCTTAATGGGCGGGGGGGCAACAGATACGCAGTATTTT,TRBV7-3,TRBD2,TRBJ2-3,many
CAWSSDGELFF,TGTGCCTGGAGTTCGGACGGGGAGCTGTTTTTT,TRBV30,-,TRBJ2-2,many
CASSRQGSQKQYF,TGTGCCAGCAGCCGACAGGGGTCCCAAAAGCAGTACTTC,TRBV11-2,TRBD1,TRBJ2-7,medium-sized
CASDTKITGVDYNEQFF,TGTGCCAGCGATACCAAGATTACAGGGGTCGACTACAATGAGCAGTTCTTC,TRBV2,TRBD1,TRBJ2-1,many
CASSPGTDSYEQYF,TGCGCCAGCAGCCCTGGGACCGACTCCTACGAGCAGTACTTC,TRBV5-1,-,TRBJ2-7,medium-sized
CSVRGGKYNEQFF,TGCAGCGTGCGCGGCGGGAAGTACAATGAGCAGTTCTTC,TRBV29-1,-,TRBJ2-1,many
CASSQQRDRGRGEQYF,TGTGCCAGCAGCCAGCAACGGGACAGGGGACGGGGCGAGCAGTACTTC,TRBV14,TRBD1,TRBJ2-7,many
CASSPPGTSGIPGAGELFF,TGTGCCAGCAGCCCTCCCGGGACTAGCGGGATCCCGGGGGCCGGGGAGCTGTTTTTT,TRBV3-1,TRBD2,TRBJ2-2,few
CASSPSSYGYTF,TGTGCCAGCAGCCCGAGCTCGTATGGCTACACCTTC,TRBV7-9,-,TRBJ1-2,many
CASSPRQGALTEAFF,TGTGCCAGCAGCCCCAGACAGGGGGCGCTTACTGAAGCTTTCTTT,TRBV9,TRBD1,TRBJ1-1,many
CASGSDNSGELFF,TGTGCTAGTGGTTCGGACAACTCCGGGGAGCTGTTTTTT,TRBV12-5,-,TRBJ2-2,medium-sized
CASSLGGEQPQHF,TGTGCCAGCAGCTTAGGAGGGGAGCAGCCCCAGCATTTT,TRBV7-2,-,TRBJ1-5,many
CASSQLDLYNEQFF,TGTGCCAGCAGCCAATTGGACTTATACAATGAGCAGTTCTTC,TRBV3-1,-,TRBJ2-1,many
CASSYPRFDIGELFF,TGTGCCAGCAGTTATCCCAGGTTCGATATCGGGGAGCTGTTTTTT,TRBV6-9,-,TRBJ2-2,medium-sized
CATSDLRDNYNEQFF,TGTGCCACCAGTGACCTGAGGGATAACTACAATGAGCAGTTCTTC,TRBV24-1,-,TRBJ2-1,medium-sized
CASSWSDYNSPLHF,TGTGCCAGCAGTTGGTCGGACTATAATTCACCCCTCCACTTT,TRBV27,-,TRBJ1-6,few
CASSLTGGLQETQYF,TGTGCCAGCAGCTTAACAGGAGGTCTCCAAGAGACCCAGTACTTC,TRBV7-3,-,TRBJ2-5,medium-sized
CASSPRGTSGYNEQFF,TGTGCCAGCTCACCCCGAGGGACTAGCGGCTACAATGAGCAGTTCTTC,TRBV18,TRBD2,TRBJ2-1,-
CASSLTSELSGFNVLTF,TGTGCCAGCAGCCTGACTAGCGAGCTCTCTGGGTTCAACGTCCTGACTTTC,TRBV2,TRBD2,TRBJ2-6,-
CASSHEFTDTQYF,TGTGCCAGCAGCCACGAATTTACAGATACGCAGTATTTT,TRBV27,-,TRBJ2-3,-
CASSLSASGRETQYF,TGTGCCAGCAGCTTATCAGCTAGCGGGAGGGAGACCCAGTACTTC,TRBV7-8,TRBD2,TRBJ2-5,-
CAISAANQPQHF,TGTGCCATCAGTGCAGCAAATCAGCCCCAGCATTTT,TRBV10-3,-,TRBJ1-5,many
CASSPRANGGYTF,TGTGCCAGCAGCCCCCGGGCGAACGGGGGCTACACCTTC,TRBV12-3/TRBV12-4,-,TRBJ1-2,medium-sized
CASSEGGGSYTF,TGTGCCAGCAGTGAAGGGGGGGGCAGCTACACCTTC,TRBV6-1,-,TRBJ1-2,few
CAVGTDNTGELFF,TGTGCCGTCGGGACAGACAACACCGGGGAGCTGTTTTTT,TRBV4-2,TRBD1,TRBJ2-2,many
CASSVSATSGGAQETQYF,TGTGCCAGCAGCGTATCGGCGACTAGCGGGGGGGCCCAAGAGACCCAGTACTTC,TRBV9,TRBD2,TRBJ2-5,many
CASSQRKRPSTDTQYF,TGTGCCAGCAGCCAACGAAAGCGCCCTAGCACAGATACGCAGTATTTT,TRBV3-1,-,TRBJ2-3,many
CASSPPRGAGETQYF,TGTGCCAGCTCACCACCGAGGGGGGCAGGGGAGACCCAGTACTTC,TRBV18,-,TRBJ2-5,many
CASSPSGSSYEQYF,TGTGCCAGCAGCCCTAGCGGGAGCTCCTACGAGCAGTACTTC,TRBV11-3,TRBD2,TRBJ2-7,-
CSASQSCQAHPQHF,TGCAGTGCTAGCCAATCGTGTCAGGCACATCCCCAGCATTTT,TRBV20-1,-,TRBJ1-5,-
CSARDLASGAICELFF,TGCAGTGCTAGAGATTTAGCTAGCGGTGCCATCTGTGAGCTGTTTTTT,TRBV20-1,TRBD2,TRBJ2-2,once
CASRQAGTNRETQYF,TGTGCCAGCAGACAGGCCGGGACTAATAGGGAGACCCAGTACTTC,TRBV6-1,TRBD2,TRBJ2-5,few
CASSYDVDYEQYF,TGTGCCAGTAGTTACGACGTTGACTACGAGCAGTACTTC,TRBV19,-,TRBJ2-7,-
CASSTRTSGVQYTQYF,TGTGCCAGCAGTACCCGCACTAGCGGGGTTCAATATACGCAGTATTTT,TRBV28,TRBD2,TRBJ2-3,-
CASTRNNEASF,TGTGCAAGCACACGGAACAATGAAGCTTCCTTT,TRBV12-3/TRBV12-4,-,TRBJ1-1,-
CASGFVTGTSYEQYF,TGTGCCAGCGGCTTCGTGACAGGGACTTCCTACGAGCAGTACTTC,TRBV27,-,TRBJ2-7,few
CASSHPLADAGNTIYF,TGCGCCAGCAGCCATCCTTTAGCGGACGCTGGAAACACCATATATTTT,TRBV4-1,-,TRBJ1-3,many
CASSIDLPGSSGREGNTDTQYF,TGTGCCAGTAGTATAGATCTCCCAGGTTCTAGCGGGAGGGAGGGCAACACAGATACGCAGTATTTT,TRBV19,TRBD2,TRBJ2-3,few
CASSRGLNTEAFF,TGTGCCAGCTCACGGGGCCTGAACACTGAAGCTTTCTTT,TRBV18,-,TRBJ1-1,-
CASSSEGGNGYNEQFF,TGTGCCAGCAGCTCAGAGGGTGGCAACGGATACAATGAGCAGTTCTTC,TRBV12-3/TRBV12-4,-,TRBJ2-1,few
CASSLGWQPDSGELFF,TGTGCCAGCAGCTTAGGGTGGCAGCCCGACTCCGGGGAGCTGTTTTTT,TRBV7-6,-,TRBJ2-2,many
CASSFRDRGDTGQLFF,TGCGCCAGCAGCTTCCGGGACAGGGGAGACACAGGGCAGCTGTTTTTT,TRBV5-1,TRBD1,TRBJ2-2,-
CASSEGGMGYTF,TGTGCCAGCAGTGAAGGGGGCATGGGCTACACCTTC,TRBV2,-,TRBJ1-2,medium-sized